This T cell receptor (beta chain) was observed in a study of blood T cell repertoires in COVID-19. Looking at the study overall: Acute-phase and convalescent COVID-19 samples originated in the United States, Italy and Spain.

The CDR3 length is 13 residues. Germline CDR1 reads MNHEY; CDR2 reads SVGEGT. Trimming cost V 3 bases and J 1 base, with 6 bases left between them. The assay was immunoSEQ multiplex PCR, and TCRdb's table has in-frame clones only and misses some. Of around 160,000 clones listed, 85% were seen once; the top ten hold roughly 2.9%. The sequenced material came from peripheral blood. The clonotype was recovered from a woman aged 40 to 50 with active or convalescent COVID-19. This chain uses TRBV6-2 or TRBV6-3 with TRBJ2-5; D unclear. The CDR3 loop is CASSYTVQETQYF. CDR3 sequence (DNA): TGTGCCAGCAGTTATACGGTCCAAGAGACCCAGTACTTC.